Each of the 15 T cell receptor beta chains below was sequenced from the same sample in a study of T cells in severe cutaneous drug reactions. The patients sequenced had a carbamazepine-induced Stevens-Johnson syndrome or toxic epidermal necrolysis reaction. Libraries were made by iRepertoire multiplex PCR with TCR subtype-specific primers for bulk and single-cell sequencing. No DNA is given; TCRdb re-called the multiplex PCR reads and lists each CDR3 protein once. Listed are tens of thousands of distinct CDR3 sequences; 7.5% falls within the top ten. Specimen: PBMCs. The origin of the receptors is a human donor with toxic epidermal necrolysis, a severe cutaneous drug reaction.

CDR3 loop: CASSPPRQGARYEQYF. J is TRBJ2-7 and V is TRBV3-1; TCRdb's D call, TRBD1, is unchecked because there is no DNA. The CDR3 sequence is 16 residues long. The V gene's germline CDR1 is LGHDT and CDR2 YNNKEL (reference sequence).

In terms of frequency, this clonotype is medium-sized (0.01 to 0.1%). V is TRBV29-1 and J is TRBJ1-4. This CDR3 contains 11 residues. From germline, CDR1 is SQVTM and CDR2 ANQGSEA. CDR3: CSVVVGEKLFF.

The CDR3 loop reads CASGLVARGELFF. The chain has TRBV12-5 and TRBJ2-2. The CDR3 is made up of 13 amino acids. CDR1 and CDR2 from the germline V gene are LGHNT and FRNRAP.

This rearrangement joins TRBV20-1 to TRBJ2-1; the D call of TRBD1 rests on TCRdb alone, since no DNA is present to check it. This CDR3 contains 15 residues. Germline V gene lookup returns CDR1 DFQATT and CDR2 SNEGSKA (reference sequence). This CDR3 reads CSARDYGTGRYEQFF.

By frequency, this clonotype is medium-sized. V and J are TRBV18 and TRBJ2-7. The CDR3 has 13 residues. Looked up from germline, CDR1 is KGHSH and CDR2 is LQKENI. This CDR3 reads CASSHGLRGEQYF.

The chain combines TRBV18 with TRBJ1-5. The CDR3 is 14 amino acids. CDR1 is KGHSH, CDR2 LQKENI, per germline. This CDR3 is CASSLRSNNQPQHF.

Frequency places this clonotype as medium-sized (0.01 to 0.1%). CDR3 in amino acids: CAWSVRQGIVKQPQHF. This chain connects TRBV30 to TRBJ1-5; TCRdb's assignment of TRBD1 cannot be checked, as there is no DNA. Germline CDR1 reads GTSNPN; CDR2 reads SVGIG (reference sequence). CDR3 size: 16 residues.

The CDR3 protein is CASRRGDTQYF. This chain joins TRBV7-9 and TRBJ2-3. Germline-derived CDR1 and CDR2 are SEHNR and FQNEAQ (reference sequence). CDR3 length: 11 amino acids.

This clonotype registers medium-sized by frequency. The rearrangement uses TRBV30 and TRBJ2-7. The CDR3 runs 14 residues. Per germline, CDR1 GTSNPN and CDR2 SVGIG (reference sequence). The CDR3 reads CAWSGPTTPYEQYF.

This clonotype is medium-sized by frequency. The chain has TRBV29-1 and TRBJ1-2; TCRdb picks TRBD1, but there is no DNA to check that call. From germline, CDR1 is SQVTM and CDR2 ANQGSEA. This CDR3 contains 14 residues. The chain's CDR3 is CSALDRDDNYGYTF. The full variable domain, with the rest looked up from reference TRBV29-1 and TRBJ1-2, is SAVISQKPSRDICQRGTSLTIQCQVDSQVTMMFWYRQQPGQSLTLIATANQGSEATYESGFVIDKFPISRPNLTFSTLTVSNMSPEDSSIYLCSALDRDDNYGYTFGSGTRLTVV.

The gene calls are TRBV7-9 and TRBJ2-1; TCRdb indicates TRBD2, and absent DNA this call remains unverified. The CDR3 has 18 amino acids. Germline CDR1 reads SEHNR; CDR2 reads FQNEAQ (reference sequence). CDR3 sequence: CASYLGLAGEGPYNEQFF.

J is TRBJ2-7 and V is TRBV9; TCRdb returns TRBD1, unconfirmable since there is no DNA. The CDR3 covers 15 residues. Germline loops: CDR1 SGDLS, CDR2 YYNGEE. The chain's CDR3 is CASSVEGTGVNEQYF.

CDR3 residues: CASCTQGDEQYF. The chain links TRBV28 to TRBJ2-7; TCRdb names TRBD1, which stays unverified in the absence of DNA. From germline, CDR1 is MDHEN and CDR2 SYDVKM. The length of the CDR3 is 12 residues. The full variable domain, in which reference TRBV28 and TRBJ2-7 provide the parts outside the CDR3, is DVKVTQSSRYLVKRTGEKVFLECVQDMDHENMFWYRQDPGLGLRLIYFSYDVKMKEKGDIPEGYSVSREKKERFSLILESASTNQTSMYLCASCTQGDEQYFGPGTRLTVT.

The chain combines TRBV12-3 or TRBV12-4 with TRBJ2-3; without DNA, the TCRdb call of TRBD1 cannot be checked. CDR3 length: 13 residues. CDR3 loop: CASSSRGTDTQYF.

CDR3: CASSLSGQGVDEQYF. The chain employs TRBV28 and TRBJ2-7; TCRdb outputs TRBD1, but without DNA this stays unchecked. The CDR3 has 15 amino acids. The germline V gene encodes CDR1 MDHEN and CDR2 SYDVKM.